This T cell receptor (beta chain) was sequenced for a study of cytomegalovirus exposure and HLA in healthy donors. Study results and caveats: DRB1 had the most TCR associations and HLA-C the fewest, a later analysis found, with rates varying by HLA locus. Cytomegalovirus-associated status was assigned to about 160 TCR beta chains. Analysis was performed later, and it showed HLA-associated TCR beta chains to be more clonally expanded than equally common others.

In the PCR, 60 Vbeta and 13 Jbeta primers were used. Study processing details: Among the unique TCR beta chains that a later analysis counted, around 72 million in all, about 12 million were shared. TCRdb keeps only in-frame clones here, not all; method: immunoSEQ multiplex PCR. D and trimming come from the DNA, and the V and J calls and clone size come from that table. The repertoire holds over 85,000 clones, with under 80% as singletons. This clone was counted a single time. Its antigen is unidentified. The V end lost 7 bases, the J end lost 1 base, and 10 bases lay between the germline ends. The CDR3 contains 13 residues. The germline V gene encodes CDR1 MNHNS and CDR2 SASEGT.

Source material: PBMCs. This receptor was obtained from a man aged 40-50 years in good health and CMV-seronegative. The V call is TRBV6-1, the J call TRBJ1-1; D perhaps matches TRBD1 (5 bases). The CDR3, as DNA: TGTGCCAGCAAAAGGGGCACGAACACTGAAGCTTTCTTT. Its translation is CASKRGTNTEAFF.